This T cell receptor (beta chain) originates from a study of shared T cell receptors in the human thymus. The CDR3 covers 15 residues. Between the trimmed V and J ends, which lost 0 bases and 4 bases, there was a span of 13 bases. Germline V gene sequence: CDR1 MNHEY, CDR2 SMNVEV (reference sequence). Only in-frame clones appear in the TCRdb table, and some are missing; sequencing was by immunoSEQ multiplex PCR. The sample has more than 300,000 clones, around 95% seen once. The sample taken for sequencing was thymocytes. The origin of this receptor is a human donor. The chain is built from TRBV27 and TRBJ2-7; TRBD1 or TRBD2 may be the D gene (5 bases each). This CDR3 reads CASSLSGTNYYEQYF. CDR3 DNA sequence: TGTGCCAGCAGTTTATCCGGGACGAACTATTACGAGCAGTACTTC.